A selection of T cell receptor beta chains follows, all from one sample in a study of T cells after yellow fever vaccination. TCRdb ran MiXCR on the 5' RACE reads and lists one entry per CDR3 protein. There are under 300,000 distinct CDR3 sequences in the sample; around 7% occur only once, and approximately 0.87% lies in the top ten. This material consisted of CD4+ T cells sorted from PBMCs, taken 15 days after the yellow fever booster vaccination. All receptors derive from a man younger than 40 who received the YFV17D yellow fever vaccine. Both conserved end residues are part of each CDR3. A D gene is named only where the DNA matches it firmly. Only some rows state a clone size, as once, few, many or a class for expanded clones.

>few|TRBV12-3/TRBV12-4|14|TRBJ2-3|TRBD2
TGTGCCAGCAGCGGACTAGCGGGAACGGATACGCAGTATTTT
CASSGLAGTDTQYF
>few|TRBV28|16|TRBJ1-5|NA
TGTGCCAGCAGTCGCCCTCGGTTGGGAGGCAATCAGCCCCAGCATTTT
CASSRPRLGGNQPQHF
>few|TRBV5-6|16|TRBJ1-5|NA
TGTGCCAGCAGCTACCAGCAGGGGCTTGAGAATCAGCCCCAGCATTTT
CASSYQQGLENQPQHF
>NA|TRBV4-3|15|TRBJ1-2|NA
TGCGCCAGCAGCCAAGGTCCGGGGTATAACTATGGCTACACCTTC
CASSQGPGYNYGYTF
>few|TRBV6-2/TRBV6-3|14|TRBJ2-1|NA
TGTGCCAGCAGTTACCAGGCTAGCATCAATGAGCAGTTCTTC
CASSYQASINEQFF
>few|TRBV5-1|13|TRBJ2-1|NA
TGCGCCAGCAGCTTGGAGGTAGTCCATGAGCAGTTCTTC
CASSLEVVHEQFF
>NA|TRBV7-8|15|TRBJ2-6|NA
TGTGCCAGCAGCAGAGACAGCTCTGGGGCCAACGTCCTGACTTTC
CASSRDSSGANVLTF
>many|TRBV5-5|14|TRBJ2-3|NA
TGTGCCAGCAGGCCTCTTGGGCCTCCAGATACGCAGTATTTT
CASRPLGPPDTQYF
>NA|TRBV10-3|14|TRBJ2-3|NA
TGTGCCATCAGTGAGCTGACTGGGTTGGATACGCAGTATTTT
CAISELTGLDTQYF
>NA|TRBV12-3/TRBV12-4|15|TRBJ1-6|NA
TGTGCCAGCAGTTTCCGTAGGACAGACAATTCACCCCTCCACTTT
CASSFRRTDNSPLHF
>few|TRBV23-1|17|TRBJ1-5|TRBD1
TGCGCCAGCAGTCTTCTAGCGACAGGGTACCGCAATCAGCCCCAGCATTTT
CASSLLATGYRNQPQHF
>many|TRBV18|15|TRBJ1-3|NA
TGTGCCAGCTCACCGGACGGGAACTCTGGAAACACCATATATTTT
CASSPDGNSGNTIYF
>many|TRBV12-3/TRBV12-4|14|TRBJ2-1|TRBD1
TGTGCCAGCAGTTTGGGGACAGGGGGCAATGAGCAGTTCTTC
CASSLGTGGNEQFF
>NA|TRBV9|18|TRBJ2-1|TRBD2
TGTGCCAGCAGCGTAGGAGTTTGGGGACTAGCGGGGGACAATGAGCAGTTCTTC
CASSVGVWGLAGDNEQFF
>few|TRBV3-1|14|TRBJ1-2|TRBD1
TGTGCCAGCAGCCAGGGACAGGCGGCCTATGGCTACACCTTC
CASSQGQAAYGYTF
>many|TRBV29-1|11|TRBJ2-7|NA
TGCAGCGTTGACAGGGGTGGGGAGCAGTACTTC
CSVDRGGEQYF
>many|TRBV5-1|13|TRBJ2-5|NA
TGCGCCAGCAGCTTAAGCTGGGGGGAGACCCAGTACTTC
CASSLSWGETQYF
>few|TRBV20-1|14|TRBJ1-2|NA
TGCAGTGCTGCAGACGGGGTCTCCAACTATGGCTACACCTTC
CSAADGVSNYGYTF
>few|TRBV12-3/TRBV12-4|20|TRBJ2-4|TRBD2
TGTGCCAGCAGTTCACAGCCTAGCGGGAGTAGTATAGGGGCCAAAAACATTCAGTACTTC
CASSSQPSGSSIGAKNIQYF
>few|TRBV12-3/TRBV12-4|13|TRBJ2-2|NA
TGTGCCAGCAGCCGGGCCCTAGGAGGGGAGCTGTTTTTT
CASSRALGGELFF
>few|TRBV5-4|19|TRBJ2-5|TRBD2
TGTGCCAGCAGCTTGTTCGGAGCCCGGACTAGCGGGGGTCAAGAGACCCAGTACTTC
CASSLFGARTSGGQETQYF
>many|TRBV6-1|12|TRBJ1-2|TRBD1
TGTGCCAGCAGTGCGACAGGGGATGGCTACACCTTC
CASSATGDGYTF
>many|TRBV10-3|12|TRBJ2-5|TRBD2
TGTGCCATCAGCGGGGAGGGTGAGACCCAGTACTTC
CAISGEGETQYF
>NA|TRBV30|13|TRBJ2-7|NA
TGTGCCTGGAGGAATTGGGGGCACAGCGAGCAGTACTTC
CAWRNWGHSEQYF
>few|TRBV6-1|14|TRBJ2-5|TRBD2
TGTGCCAGCAGAAACCTAGCGGGAGCAGAGACCCAGTACTTC
CASRNLAGAETQYF
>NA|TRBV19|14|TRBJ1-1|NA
TGTGCCAGTAGCGTCGGTAGGTTGAACACTGAAGCTTTCTTT
CASSVGRLNTEAFF
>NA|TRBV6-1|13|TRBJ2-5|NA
TGTGCCAGCAGTGTCACAGGGCTGGAGACCCAGTACTTC
CASSVTGLETQYF
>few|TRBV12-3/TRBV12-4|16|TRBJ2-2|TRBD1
TGTGCCAGCAGTTTGGGGACAGGGGGCTACACCGGGGAGCTGTTTTTT
CASSLGTGGYTGELFF
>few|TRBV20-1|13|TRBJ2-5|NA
TGCAGTGCTAGATCCGGACGGGGAGAGACCCAGTACTTC
CSARSGRGETQYF
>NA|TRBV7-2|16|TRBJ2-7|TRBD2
TGTGCCAGCAGCACCCGGACTAGCGGACCCGGATACGAGCAGTACTTC
CASSTRTSGPGYEQYF
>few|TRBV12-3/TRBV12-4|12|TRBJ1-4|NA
TGTGCCAGCAGCCACCACAGTGGGTCGGTGTTTTTT
CASSHHSGSVFF
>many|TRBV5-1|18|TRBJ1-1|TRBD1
TGCGCCAGCAGTACCACCTCTTCTACAGGGGCGATGAACACTGAAGCTTTCTTT
CASSTTSSTGAMNTEAFF
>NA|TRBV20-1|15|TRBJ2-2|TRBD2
TGCAGTGATACTAGAGCGGGAGGGAACACCGGGGAGCTGTTTTTT
CSDTRAGGNTGELFF
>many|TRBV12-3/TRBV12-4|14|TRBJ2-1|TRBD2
TGTGCCAGCAGGACTAGCGGGAGGGGCAATGAGCAGTTCTTC
CASRTSGRGNEQFF
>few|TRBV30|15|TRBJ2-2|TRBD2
TGTGCCTGGAGGGGCGCGGGAGGGCCCACCGGGGAGCTGTTTTTT
CAWRGAGGPTGELFF
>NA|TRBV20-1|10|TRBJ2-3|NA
TGCAGTGTTGTCCCAGATACGCAGTATTTT
CSVVPDTQYF
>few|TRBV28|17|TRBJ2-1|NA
TGTGCCAGCAGTGATCTCCGTGGTAGCGGCATCCTGAATGAGCAGTTCTTC
CASSDLRGSGILNEQFF
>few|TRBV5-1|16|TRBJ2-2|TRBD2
TGCGCCAGCAGCTTGGCCGCGGGGGGCCACACCGGGGAGCTGTTTTTT
CASSLAAGGHTGELFF
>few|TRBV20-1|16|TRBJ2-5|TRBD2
TGCAGTGCTAGTCCCCAACTAGCGGGATTACAAGAGACCCAGTACTTC
CSASPQLAGLQETQYF
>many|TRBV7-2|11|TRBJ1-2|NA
TGTGCCAGCAGCTTAGGTCGGGGCTACACCTTC
CASSLGRGYTF
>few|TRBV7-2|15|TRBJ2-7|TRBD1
TGTGCCAGCAGCTTCGACAGGGTCAGCTCCTACGAGCAGTACTTC
CASSFDRVSSYEQYF
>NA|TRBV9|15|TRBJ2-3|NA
TGTGCCAGCACCCCCCAGACTAGTGTGTTAGATATGCAGTATTTT
CASTPQTSVLDMQYF
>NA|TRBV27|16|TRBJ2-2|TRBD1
TGTGCCAGCAGTTTAGAAGGACAGGGGGTTTTCGGGGAGCTGTTTTTT
CASSLEGQGVFGELFF
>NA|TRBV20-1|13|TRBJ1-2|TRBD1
TGCAGTGCTAACGGACAGGGTCTTAGTGGCTACACCTTC
CSANGQGLSGYTF
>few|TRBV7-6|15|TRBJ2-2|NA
TGTGCCAGCAGCTTAGAAGCATTCCGGGGCGGGGAGCTGTTTTTT
CASSLEAFRGGELFF
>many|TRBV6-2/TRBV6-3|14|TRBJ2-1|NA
TGTGCCAGCAGTTACTCGGGACTTGACAATGAGCAGTTCTTC
CASSYSGLDNEQFF
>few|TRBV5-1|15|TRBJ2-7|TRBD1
TGCGCCAGCAGCTGGGACAGGGAAAACTCCTACGAGCAGTACTTC
CASSWDRENSYEQYF
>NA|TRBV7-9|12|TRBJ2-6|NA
TGTGGCGGCCTGCTTGGGGCCAACGTCCTGACTTTC
CGGLLGANVLTF
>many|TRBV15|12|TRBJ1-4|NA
TGTGCCACCAGCAGGAGGGTTGAAAAACTGTTTTTT
CATSRRVEKLFF
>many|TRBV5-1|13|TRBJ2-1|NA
TGCGCCAGCAGCTTGGCCGGCATCAGTGAGCAGTTCTTC
CASSLAGISEQFF
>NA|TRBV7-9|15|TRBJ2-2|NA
TGTGCCAGCAGCAGATACTCTCCAGGAACCGGGGAGCTGTTTTTT
CASSRYSPGTGELFF
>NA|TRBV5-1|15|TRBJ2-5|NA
TGCGCCAGCAGCTTGGCCACGGGAGTAAGTGAGACCCAGTACTTC
CASSLATGVSETQYF
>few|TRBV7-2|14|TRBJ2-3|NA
TGTGCCAGCAGACAGGGAGGGCCCCCCGATACGCAGTATTTT
CASRQGGPPDTQYF
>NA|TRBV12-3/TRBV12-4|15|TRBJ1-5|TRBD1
TGTGCCAGCAACCCACAGGGGGGTTCCGATCAGCCCCAGCATTTT
CASNPQGGSDQPQHF
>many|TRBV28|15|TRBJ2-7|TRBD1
TGTGCCAGCAGTTTACCCGGGACAGGGGGCGTGGAGCAGTACTTC
CASSLPGTGGVEQYF
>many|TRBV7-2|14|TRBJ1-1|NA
TGTGCCAGCAGCTTATGGGGAGAAGGGACTGAAGCTTTCTTT
CASSLWGEGTEAFF
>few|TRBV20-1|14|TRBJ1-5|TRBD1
TGCAGTGCTCGACAGGGGGCAAGCAATCAGCCCCAGCATTTT
CSARQGASNQPQHF
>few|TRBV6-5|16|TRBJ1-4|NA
TGTGCCACCTACCCCCACAGGACCCGTGAAAATGAAAAACTGTTTTTT
CATYPHRTRENEKLFF
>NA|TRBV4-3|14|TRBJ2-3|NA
TGCGCCAGCAGCCAAGATTCGGGCACAGATACGCAGTATTTT
CASSQDSGTDTQYF
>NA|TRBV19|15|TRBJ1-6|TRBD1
TGTGCCAGTAGTCCAACAGGGGGCTATAATTCACCCCTCCACTTT
CASSPTGGYNSPLHF